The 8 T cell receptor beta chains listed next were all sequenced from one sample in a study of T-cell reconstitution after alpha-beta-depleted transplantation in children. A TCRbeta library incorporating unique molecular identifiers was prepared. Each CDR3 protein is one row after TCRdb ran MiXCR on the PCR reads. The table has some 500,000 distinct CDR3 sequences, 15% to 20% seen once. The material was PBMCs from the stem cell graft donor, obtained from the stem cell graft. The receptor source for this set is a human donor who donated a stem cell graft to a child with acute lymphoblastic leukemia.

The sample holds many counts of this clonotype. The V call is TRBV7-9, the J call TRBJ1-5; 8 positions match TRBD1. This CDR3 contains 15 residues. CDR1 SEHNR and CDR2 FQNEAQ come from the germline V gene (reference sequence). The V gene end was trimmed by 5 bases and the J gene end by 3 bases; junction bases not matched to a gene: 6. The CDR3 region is CASSAGQGSNQPQHF. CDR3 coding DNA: TGTGCCAGCAGCGCCGGACAGGGCTCCAATCAGCCCCAGCATTTT. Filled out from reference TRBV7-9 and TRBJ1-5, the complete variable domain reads DTGVSQNPRHKITKRGQNVTFRCDPISEHNRLYWYRQTLGQGPEFLTYFQNEAQLEKSRLLSDRFSAERPKGSFSTLEIQRTEQGDSAMYLCASSAGQGSNQPQHFGDGTRLSIL.

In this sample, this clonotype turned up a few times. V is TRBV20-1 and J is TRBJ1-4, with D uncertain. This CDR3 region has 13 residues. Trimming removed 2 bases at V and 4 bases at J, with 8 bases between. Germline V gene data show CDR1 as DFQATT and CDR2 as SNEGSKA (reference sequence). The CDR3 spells CSARQTINEKLFF. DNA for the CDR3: TGCAGTGCTAGACAGACGATTAATGAAAAACTGTTTTTT.

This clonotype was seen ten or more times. In nucleotides, the CDR3 is TGCGCCAGCAGCTTGGATGGGGGTTCCTACAATGAGCAGTTCTTC. Protein sequence: CASSLDGGSYNEQFF. The genes are TRBV5-1 and TRBJ2-1; the D gene could be TRBD1 or TRBD2 (5 bases each). The V gene lost 0 bases and the J gene lost 1 base, with 8 bases spanning the gap. Germline assignment: CDR1 SGHRS and CDR2 YFSETQ. CDR3 length: 15 residues.

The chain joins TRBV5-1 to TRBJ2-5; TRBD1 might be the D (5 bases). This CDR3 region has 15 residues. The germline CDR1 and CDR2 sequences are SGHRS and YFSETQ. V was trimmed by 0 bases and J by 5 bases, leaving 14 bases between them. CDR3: CASSLVPGQLETQYF. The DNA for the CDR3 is TGCGCCAGCAGCTTGGTTCCAGGGCAGTTGGAGACCCAGTACTTC.

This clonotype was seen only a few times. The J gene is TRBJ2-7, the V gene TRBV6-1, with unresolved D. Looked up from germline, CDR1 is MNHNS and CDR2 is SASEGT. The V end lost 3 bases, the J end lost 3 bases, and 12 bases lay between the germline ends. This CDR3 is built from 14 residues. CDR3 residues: CASSDGHVVYEQYF. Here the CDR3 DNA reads TGTGCCAGCAGTGACGGTCATGTGGTCTACGAGCAGTACTTC.

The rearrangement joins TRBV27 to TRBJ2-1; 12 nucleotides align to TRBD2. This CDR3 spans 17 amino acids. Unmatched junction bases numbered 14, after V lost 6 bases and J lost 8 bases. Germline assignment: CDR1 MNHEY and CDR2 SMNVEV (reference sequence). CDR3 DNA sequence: TGTGCCAGCAGCATCTGGACTCGACTAGCGGGAGTGCATGAGCAGTTCTTC. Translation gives CASSIWTRLAGVHEQFF.

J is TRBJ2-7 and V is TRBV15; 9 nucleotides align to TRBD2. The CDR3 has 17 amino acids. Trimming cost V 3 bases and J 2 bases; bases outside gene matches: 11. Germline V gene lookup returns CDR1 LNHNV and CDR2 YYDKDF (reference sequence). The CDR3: CATSSALGLAGPYEQYF. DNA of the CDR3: TGTGCCACCAGCAGTGCTCTCGGGCTAGCGGGACCCTACGAGCAGTACTTC.

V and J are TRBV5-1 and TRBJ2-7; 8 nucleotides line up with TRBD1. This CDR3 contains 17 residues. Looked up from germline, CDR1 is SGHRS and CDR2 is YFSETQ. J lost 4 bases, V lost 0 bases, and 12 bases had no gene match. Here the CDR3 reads CASSLAPRTGLGYEQYF. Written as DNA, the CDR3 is TGCGCCAGCAGCTTGGCTCCCCGGACAGGGCTAGGGTACGAGCAGTACTTC.